The 11 T cell receptor beta chains presented below share a single source sample, sequenced in a study of neoadjuvant anti-PD-1 for oral cavity cancer. Profiling relied on immunoSEQ multiplex PCR, and the TCRdb table lists in-frame clones only, not all of them. Here the sample spans fewer than 25,000 clones, more than 40% being singletons. Time point defined: after neoadjuvant nivolumab, at surgical resection. Sequencing was performed on tumor tissue, taken after nivolumab (anti-PD-1) treatment. Every receptor here comes from a person between 40 and 79 years old with oral cavity squamous cell carcinoma.

V gene TRBV6-1 combines with J gene TRBJ1-2, with 10 bases identical to TRBD1. Germline CDR1 and CDR2: MNHNS and SASEGT. The CDR3 length is 15 residues. Trimming removed 7 bases from V and 2 bases from J; junction bases left unmatched: 7. CDR3 residues: CASTAGTGANYGYTF. The CDR3 nucleotides are TGTGCCAGCACCGCAGGGACAGGGGCCAACTATGGCTACACCTTC.

This clone is labeled medium-sized. The J gene is TRBJ1-4, the V gene TRBV7-9; possibly TRBD1 for D (6 bases). The germline V and J ends were trimmed by 7 bases and 5 bases, with 17 bases remaining between them. This CDR3 contains 15 residues. The germline gives CDR1 SEHNR, CDR2 FQNEAQ (reference sequence). CDR3 nucleotides: TGTGCCAGCACCAAAATACAGGGCGGGAATGAAAAACTGTTTTTT. It yields the protein CASTKIQGGNEKLFF.

This clone is medium-sized. This chain uses TRBV11-3 with TRBJ1-5, with TRBD1 identical over 7 bases. The trim removed 0 bases at V and 0 bases at J, leaving 11 bases unmatched. Germline V gives CDR1 SGHNT, CDR2 YENEEA. The CDR3 spans 19 residues. This CDR3 is CASSLERGGPNYSNQPQHF. CDR3 bases: TGTGCCAGCAGCTTAGAGAGAGGGGGCCCGAATTATAGCAATCAGCCCCAGCATTTT.

Only a few counts were recorded for this clone. The V call is TRBV6-6, the J call TRBJ1-5, with D unresolved. CDR1 and CDR2 (germline): MNHNY, SVGAGI (reference sequence). The V end lost 6 bases, the J end lost 8 bases, and 11 bases lay between the germline ends. CDR3 length: 12 amino acids. The DNA of the CDR3 is TGTGCCAGCAGGGCCGAGGGTGAGCCCCAGCATTTT. It yields the protein CASRAEGEPQHF.

This sequence joins TRBV27 and TRBJ2-7; weak D call: TRBD1 (6 bases). Germline loops: CDR1 MNHEY, CDR2 SMNVEV (reference sequence). Trimming took off 3 bases at V and 3 bases at J, with 12 bases between the two ends. The CDR3 has 14 residues. In DNA form, the CDR3 reads TGTGCCAGCAGTTTCCTGACAGGAGTCTACGAGCAGTACTTC. Its translation: CASSFLTGVYEQYF.

The V call is TRBV25-1, the J call TRBJ2-2; perhaps TRBD1 as D (6 bases). Germline V lookup: CDR1 MGHDK, CDR2 SYGVNS. Between the trimmed V and J ends, which lost 4 bases and 2 bases, there was a span of 8 bases. The CDR3 is 14 residues long. CDR3 protein: CASSGTVNTGELFF. CDR3 DNA sequence: TGTGCCAGCAGTGGGACAGTCAACACCGGGGAGCTGTTTTTT. Filled out from reference TRBV25-1 and TRBJ2-2, the complete variable domain reads EADIYQTPRYLVIGTGKKITLECSQTMGHDKMYWYQQDPGMELHLIHYSYGVNSTEKGDLSSESTVSRIRTEHFPLTLESARPSHTSQYLCASSGTVNTGELFFGEGSRLTVL.

Of note for this clone: This clone may be a read error of a much larger clone one base away. The chain is built from TRBV4-2 and TRBJ2-7; maybe TRBD1 (6 bases). This CDR3 comprises 13 residues. With 4 bases removed from V and 3 bases from J, the gap between germline ends came to 10 bases. Germline V CDR1 and CDR2: LGHNA, YNFKEQ. CDR3 residues: CASSRDTNYEQYF. CDR3 in DNA: TGTGCCAGCAGCCGGGACACCAACTACGAGCAGTACTTC.

The rearrangement links TRBV7-9 to TRBJ1-1; 8 nucleotides agree with TRBD1. The J segment lost 3 bases and the V segment lost 5 bases, leaving 2 bases of the junction unmatched. CDR1 and CDR2 (germline): SEHNR, FQNEAQ (reference sequence). The CDR3 has 13 amino acids. The CDR3 DNA follows: TGTGCCAGCAGCAGACAGGGGTACACTGAAGCTTTCTTT. This codes for CASSRQGYTEAFF.

This clone was seen only a few times. The chain has TRBV6-1 and TRBJ1-6; 9 bases map to TRBD1. Per the germline V gene, CDR1 is MNHNS and CDR2 is SASEGT. The V gene end was trimmed by 4 bases and the J gene end by 6 bases; junction bases not matched to a gene: 7. The length of the CDR3 is 16 residues. As DNA, the CDR3 is TGTGCCAGCAGTGGTCGGACAGGGGCCAGTAATTCACCCCTCCACTTT. Protein sequence: CASSGRTGASNSPLHF.

Only a few counts were recorded for this clone. The V and J genes are TRBV10-3 and TRBJ1-1; TRBD1 matches at 7 bases. Trimming took 0 bases from V and 2 from J; bases not matched to a gene: 9. The CDR3 runs to 17 residues. Germline V gene data show CDR1 as ENHRY and CDR2 as SYGVKD. The CDR3 loop is CAISESNRGSTNTEAFF. The CDR3 nucleotides read TGTGCCATCAGTGAGTCAAACAGGGGATCAACCAACACTGAAGCTTTCTTT.

This chain links TRBV5-6 with TRBJ2-7; 8 nucleotides match TRBD1. Unmatched junction bases numbered 3, after V lost 3 bases and J lost 1 base. Germline V gives CDR1 SGHDT, CDR2 YYEEEE. CDR3 length equals 14 residues. The CDR3, as DNA: TGTGCCAGCAGCTGGACAGGGCCATCCTACGAGCAGTACTTC. Its translation is CASSWTGPSYEQYF. The full variable domain, completed using reference TRBV5-6 and TRBJ2-7, is DAGVTQSPTHLIKTRGQQVTLRCSPKSGHDTVSWYQQALGQGPQFIFQYYEEEERQRGNFPDRFSGHQFPNYSSELNVNALLLGDSALYLCASSWTGPSYEQYFGPGTRLTVT.